This TCR beta chain was found in a study of blood T cell repertoires in COVID-19. Study overall: Sites in the United States, Italy and Spain provided acute and convalescent COVID-19 samples.

Study processing details: Estimates of nucleated cell counts were drawn from the amplification of reference gene primers. Measured with immunoSEQ multiplex PCR; TCRdb has only the in-frame clones, and not every one. Clone size and the V and J calls come from that table; the DNA yielded D and trimming. The sample holds 350,000 to 400,000 clones, about nine tenths seen once. This clone was observed a handful of times. In terms of age and location, participants ranged from roughly 18 to 95 years and lived in about two dozen US areas. Participant-reported clinical history was the basis for cohort assignment. The V segment lost 2 bases and the J segment 10 bases; nucleotides outside the gene matches: 5. Germline V gene lookup returns CDR1 KGHSH and CDR2 LQKENI. This CDR3 has 13 residues.

The sequence was obtained from a woman between 40 and 50 years old who had been exposed to COVID-19. The sequencing sample was made of PBMCs or T cells enriched from blood (not recorded which). The gene calls are TRBV18 and TRBJ1-1; 9 bases match TRBD1. Here the CDR3 DNA reads TGTGCCAGCTCACCAGCGACAGGGGGGCGAGCTTTCTTT. Its translation is CASSPATGGRAFF.